These T cell receptor beta chains were read from a single sample in a study of T-cell memory formation after mild COVID-19. TCRdb reprocessed the 5' RACE reads with MiXCR, giving one entry per CDR3 protein. The sample lists around 300,000 distinct CDR3 sequences; approximately 19% were seen once. Sequenced material: PBMCs or a T cell subset sorted from them (not recorded which). The source of these receptors is a man between 18 and 29 years old who had mild COVID-19 (a few samples of this study predate the infection). Cell type and time point are not known. Both conserved end residues are part of each CDR3. Each record gives: clone size, D gene, V gene, J gene, CDR3 DNA, CDR3 protein. A D gene is named only where the DNA matches it firmly. Only part of the rows carry a size: once, few, many, or a class if the clone is expanded.

>-|-|TRBV20-1|TRBJ1-6
TGCAGTGCTAGAGACATCCGCTATAATTCACCCCTCCACTTT
CSARDIRYNSPLHF
>-|-|TRBV2|TRBJ1-4
TGTGCCAGCAGTGGCTGGGGGGGGGAAAAACTGTTTTTT
CASSGWGGEKLFF
>-|-|TRBV24-1|TRBJ2-5
TGTGCCACCAGTGAGAGCGGTGACCAAGAGACCCAGTACTTC
CATSESGDQETQYF
>few|-|TRBV20-1|TRBJ2-7
TGCAGTGCTACCCCCTCGGGCTACGAGCAGTACTTC
CSATPSGYEQYF
>few|TRBD2|TRBV6-2/TRBV6-3|TRBJ2-1
TGTGCCAGCAAGTATACACTAGCGGGGGGGTTGATCCACAATGAGCAGTTCTTC
CASKYTLAGGLIHNEQFF
>-|-|TRBV14|TRBJ2-6
TGTGCCAGCAGCCACGTAGCCTACTCTGGGGCCAACGTCCTGACTTTC
CASSHVAYSGANVLTF
>-|-|TRBV7-2|TRBJ2-3
TGTGCCAGCAGCCAATACAGGGCCGATACGCAGTATTTT
CASSQYRADTQYF
>-|-|TRBV21-1|TRBJ1-1
TGTGCCAGCAGCAAACCCATGGCAGGGGCACCGAACACTGAAGCTTTCTTT
CASSKPMAGAPNTEAFF
>few|-|TRBV5-4|TRBJ2-7
TGTGCCAGCAGCTTTGGACGGGGCCTACGGGAGCAGTACTTC
CASSFGRGLREQYF
>many|-|TRBV7-2|TRBJ1-5
TGTGCCAGCAGCTTTGGGGGCGCGCAGCCCCAGCATTTT
CASSFGGAQPQHF
>few|TRBD2|TRBV15|TRBJ2-1
TGTGCCACCAGGAACGCGGGGGGTGAGCAGTTCTTC
CATRNAGGEQFF
>-|-|TRBV4-3|TRBJ1-6
TGCGCCAGCAGCCGCCGAGTGAGGGATTCACCCCTCCACTTT
CASSRRVRDSPLHF
>few|-|TRBV7-2|TRBJ2-3
TGTGCCAGCAGCCTACGGGCGCACGGACCCACAGATACGCAGTATTTT
CASSLRAHGPTDTQYF
>-|TRBD1|TRBV29-1|TRBJ2-7
TGCAGCGTTCAGACAGGGACGTCCTACGAGCAGTACTTC
CSVQTGTSYEQYF
>few|-|TRBV12-5|TRBJ1-1
TGTGCTAGTGGTTTGGAAGGTCCTGAAGCTTTCTTT
CASGLEGPEAFF
>-|-|TRBV12-3/TRBV12-4|TRBJ2-1
TGTGCCAGCAGCCCGAGGGACACCGGCAATGAGCAGTTCTTC
CASSPRDTGNEQFF
>few|-|TRBV30|TRBJ2-1
TGTGCCTGGGACGCCTACAATGAGCAGTTCTTC
CAWDAYNEQFF
>-|-|TRBV18|TRBJ2-1
TGTGCCAGCTCACAGAGAAGTCCGGTCGATGAGCAGTTCTTC
CASSQRSPVDEQFF
>-|-|TRBV12-3/TRBV12-4|TRBJ2-1
TGTGCCAGCACCACACGGGTAGAACAGTTCTTC
CASTTRVEQFF
>many|-|TRBV12-3/TRBV12-4|TRBJ1-2
TGTGCCAGCAGTTTGCAAGGGGCCCTGGGCTACACCTTC
CASSLQGALGYTF
>-|-|TRBV6-5|TRBJ2-1
TGTGCCAGCAGACGCGCGGCTATAGCGGTGACCTACAATGAGCAGTTCTTC
CASRRAAIAVTYNEQFF
>-|-|TRBV4-2|TRBJ2-7
TGTGCCAGCAGCCAAGAGCAGGGCTCCTACGAGCAGTACTTC
CASSQEQGSYEQYF
>-|-|TRBV4-3|TRBJ2-1
TGCGCCAGCAGCCAAGACTGGTCGCACTTCAATGAGCAGTTCTTC
CASSQDWSHFNEQFF
>few|TRBD1|TRBV5-1|TRBJ2-7
TGCGCCAGCAGCTTCCAAACGGACAGGCCCTCCTACGAGCAGTACTTC
CASSFQTDRPSYEQYF
>few|-|TRBV11-1|TRBJ2-2
TGTGCCAGCAGCTATCAACCAGGGCCCCACGACACCGGGGAGCTGTTTTTT
CASSYQPGPHDTGELFF
>few|TRBD2|TRBV4-3|TRBJ2-2
TGCGCCAGCAGCCCCCAGCTTGGACGGGGGGACACCGGGGAGCTGTTTTTT
CASSPQLGRGDTGELFF
>many|-|TRBV5-1|TRBJ1-1
TGCGCCAGCAGCCAGGACGGAGACACTGAAGCTTTCTTT
CASSQDGDTEAFF
>few|-|TRBV5-1|TRBJ2-5
TGCGCCAGCAGCTCGATTGGGGGCCCAAGGGGGACCCAGTACTTC
CASSSIGGPRGTQYF
>few|-|TRBV6-2/TRBV6-3|TRBJ2-5
TGTGCCAGCAGCCGACGTACCCAAGAGACCCAGTACTTC
CASSRRTQETQYF
>-|TRBD2|TRBV4-3|TRBJ2-3
TGCGCCAGCAGCCTGGCCAGCGGGGCCCCTCGGAGCACAGATACGCAGTATTTT
CASSLASGAPRSTDTQYF
>many|-|TRBV9|TRBJ2-3
TGTGCCAGCAGCGTAGCGGCCAGCCCAGATACGCAGTATTTT
CASSVAASPDTQYF
>few|-|TRBV7-3|TRBJ2-3
TGTGCCAGCAGTCCCTCCTTCACAGATACGCAGTATTTT
CASSPSFTDTQYF
>-|TRBD2|TRBV5-5|TRBJ2-5
TGTGCCAGCAGCACGAGCGGGGGGGCCAGGGAGACCCAGTACTTC
CASSTSGGARETQYF
>few|TRBD2|TRBV7-2|TRBJ2-1
TGTGCCAGCAGCTTACTGGCGGGGGGAATGTCATACGGGAATGAGCAGTTCTTC
CASSLLAGGMSYGNEQFF
>-|-|TRBV7-9|TRBJ2-3
TGTGCCAGCAGTGGGACTGGGGCAGATACGCAGTATTTT
CASSGTGADTQYF
>few|-|TRBV9|TRBJ2-5
TGTGCCAGCCCCCTGAGGGAAACTGCTCGGGAGACCCAGTACTTC
CASPLRETARETQYF
>few|-|TRBV12-3/TRBV12-4|TRBJ2-3
TGTGCCAGCAGTTCAGGCAACACAGATACGCAGTATTTT
CASSSGNTDTQYF
>many|-|TRBV18|TRBJ1-1
TGTGCCAGCAGTCCGGGGATGAACACTGAAGCTTTCTTT
CASSPGMNTEAFF
>-|TRBD1|TRBV12-3/TRBV12-4|TRBJ2-7
TGTGCCAGCAGTCCCCGGACAGGGTACTACGAGCAGTACTTC
CASSPRTGYYEQYF
>few|-|TRBV21-1|TRBJ2-6
TGTGCCAGCAGCCAAAGACGGCGCTCTGGGGCCAACGTCCTGACTTTC
CASSQRRRSGANVLTF
>few|TRBD1|TRBV5-4|TRBJ1-2
TGTGCCAGCAGCCCCCGGACAGGGACCGGCTATGGCTACACCTTC
CASSPRTGTGYGYTF
>few|-|TRBV24-1|TRBJ2-1
TGTGCCACCAGTGACTCGGTGGCAGGGATGTACAATGAGCAGTTCTTC
CATSDSVAGMYNEQFF
>few|-|TRBV9|TRBJ1-1
TGTGCCAGCAGCACCCGCGGGTCCGCCACTGAAGCTTTCTTT
CASSTRGSATEAFF
>few|TRBD1|TRBV5-1|TRBJ1-2
TGCGCCAGCAGCTTGACCCAGGCGACAGGGAAGGGCTACACCTTC
CASSLTQATGKGYTF